The sample holds a few counts of the clone carrying this TCR beta chain. Its antigen is undetermined. Germline V gene sequence: CDR1 ENHRY, CDR2 SYGVKD. Trimming took 6 bases from V and 5 from J; bases not matched to a gene: 3. The CDR3 has 12 residues. The sample comes from a study of response to subunit inactivated influenza vaccine. Study results and limitations: Each seasonal influenza vaccination recruits few new T cells, the authors suggested.

Via MiXCR, TCRdb re-called the RT-PCR reads, giving one row per CDR3 protein. Among roughly 160,000 distinct CDR3 sequences listed, 9.5% to 13% were seen once. The sequence derives from a man aged 45-65 years who received an inactivated influenza vaccine. The source was non-naive T cells sorted from PBMCs, collected more than 35 days after vaccination. V usage is TRBV10-3 and J usage is TRBJ2-5; 7 bases fit TRBD2. DNA for the CDR3: TGTGCCATCAGCGGACTAGGGGAGACCCAGTACTTC. It translates to CAISGLGETQYF.